Listed below are T cell receptor beta chains from one sample, sequenced in a study of CD8 T cells in ankylosing spondylitis. Using its own MiXCR run on the 5' RACE reads, TCRdb lists one record per CDR3 protein. This table has approximately 440,000 distinct CDR3 sequences, 15% to 20% appearing once. Material: blood, either unsorted or a sorted T cell fraction (not recorded which). The receptors come from a male donor with ankylosing spondylitis. CDR3s include the opening cysteine and the closing phenylalanine or tryptophan. The D gene is left open where the match is weak. A clone size is listed for some rows: how often the clone was seen (once, few, many), or a class if it is expanded.

v_call: TRBV20-1
j_call: TRBJ2-7
clone_size: many
d_call: TRBD2
cdr3_aa: CSANLAGGSYEQYF
cdr3_nt: TGCAGTGCAAATCTAGCGGGAGGCTCCTACGAGCAGTACTTC

v_call: TRBV21-1
j_call: TRBJ1-3
clone_size: few
d_call: .
cdr3_aa: CASSIEDRLSGNTIYF
cdr3_nt: TGTGCCAGCAGCATAGAAGACAGGCTCTCTGGAAACACCATATATTTT

v_call: TRBV6-1
j_call: TRBJ1-2
clone_size: .
d_call: TRBD1
cdr3_aa: CASRRGTGGGGYTF
cdr3_nt: TGTGCCAGCAGACGAGGGACAGGGGGCGGGGGCTACACCTTC

v_call: TRBV4-3
j_call: TRBJ2-7
clone_size: few
d_call: TRBD2
cdr3_aa: CASSQVRSGTSGTYEQYF
cdr3_nt: TGCGCCAGCAGCCAAGTCCGTTCCGGGACTAGCGGGACCTACGAGCAGTACTTC

v_call: TRBV7-9
j_call: TRBJ2-1
clone_size: .
d_call: .
cdr3_aa: CASSLGAGFGNEQFF
cdr3_nt: TGTGCCAGCAGCTTAGGGGCGGGATTCGGCAATGAGCAGTTCTTC

v_call: TRBV3-1
j_call: TRBJ2-7
clone_size: .
d_call: TRBD2
cdr3_aa: CASSLGGLAGATGRYEQYF
cdr3_nt: TGTGCCAGCAGTTTAGGCGGCCTAGCGGGAGCCACAGGTCGCTACGAGCAGTACTTC

v_call: TRBV6-1
j_call: TRBJ1-1
clone_size: few
d_call: TRBD1
cdr3_aa: CASSEGGQGRGKAFF
cdr3_nt: TGTGCCAGCAGTGAAGGAGGACAGGGGAGAGGGAAAGCTTTCTTT

v_call: TRBV20-1
j_call: TRBJ1-2
clone_size: .
d_call: TRBD1
cdr3_aa: CSAVDRVRNGYTF
cdr3_nt: TGCAGTGCTGTGGACAGGGTTCGAAATGGCTACACCTTC

v_call: TRBV12-3/TRBV12-4
j_call: TRBJ2-5
clone_size: .
d_call: .
cdr3_aa: CASSLDPGRWETQYF
cdr3_nt: TGTGCCAGCAGTTTAGACCCAGGGAGGTGGGAGACCCAGTACTTC

v_call: TRBV12-3/TRBV12-4
j_call: TRBJ1-3
clone_size: .
d_call: TRBD1
cdr3_aa: CASSSGQGGNTIYF
cdr3_nt: TGTGCCAGCAGTTCAGGACAGGGGGGAAACACCATATATTTT

v_call: TRBV5-5
j_call: TRBJ1-5
clone_size: few
d_call: .
cdr3_aa: CASSDVVLVAQPQHF
cdr3_nt: TGTGCCAGCAGCGACGTCGTTCTCGTAGCCCAGCCCCAGCATTTT

v_call: TRBV29-1
j_call: TRBJ1-2
clone_size: few
d_call: .
cdr3_aa: CSAGLNYGYTF
cdr3_nt: TGCAGTGCGGGACTGAACTATGGCTACACCTTC

v_call: TRBV4-1
j_call: TRBJ1-1
clone_size: .
d_call: .
cdr3_aa: CASSPPGRGTEAFF
cdr3_nt: TGCGCCAGCAGCCCCCCAGGGCGCGGCACTGAAGCTTTCTTT

v_call: TRBV12-3/TRBV12-4
j_call: TRBJ1-1
clone_size: .
d_call: .
cdr3_aa: CASSFWVPNTEAFF
cdr3_nt: TGTGCCAGCAGTTTTTGGGTCCCGAACACTGAAGCTTTCTTT

v_call: TRBV4-1
j_call: TRBJ2-1
clone_size: .
d_call: .
cdr3_aa: CASIKGDGSSYNEQFF
cdr3_nt: TGCGCCAGCATAAAAGGGGACGGAAGCTCCTACAATGAGCAGTTCTTC

v_call: TRBV7-2
j_call: TRBJ2-7
clone_size: many
d_call: TRBD2
cdr3_aa: CASRFSGSYEQYF
cdr3_nt: TGTGCCAGCAGGTTTAGCGGGAGCTACGAGCAGTACTTC

v_call: TRBV27
j_call: TRBJ2-2
clone_size: .
d_call: TRBD2
cdr3_aa: CASSLSPRLAGGSGELFF
cdr3_nt: TGTGCCAGCAGTTTATCCCCTAGACTAGCGGGAGGTTCCGGGGAGCTGTTTTTT

v_call: TRBV18
j_call: TRBJ2-7
clone_size: few
d_call: .
cdr3_aa: CASSPLDSHEQYF
cdr3_nt: TGTGCCAGCTCACCACTCGACAGTCACGAGCAGTACTTC

v_call: TRBV12-3/TRBV12-4
j_call: TRBJ2-1
clone_size: .
d_call: TRBD2
cdr3_aa: CASRTSGIYNEQFF
cdr3_nt: TGTGCCAGCAGGACTAGCGGGATCTACAATGAGCAGTTCTTC

v_call: TRBV18
j_call: TRBJ2-1
clone_size: .
d_call: .
cdr3_aa: CASSPPRRGNNEQFF
cdr3_nt: TGTGCCAGCTCACCACCGAGGCGGGGAAACAATGAGCAGTTCTTC

v_call: TRBV5-1
j_call: TRBJ2-5
clone_size: few
d_call: .
cdr3_aa: CASSTKGEKETQYF
cdr3_nt: TGCGCCAGCAGCACTAAAGGGGAGAAAGAGACCCAGTACTTC

v_call: TRBV6-1
j_call: TRBJ2-7
clone_size: few
d_call: TRBD1
cdr3_aa: CASSGGQGVAYEQYF
cdr3_nt: TGTGCCAGCAGCGGCGGACAGGGGGTGGCCTACGAGCAGTACTTC

v_call: TRBV11-1
j_call: TRBJ2-2
clone_size: .
d_call: TRBD1
cdr3_aa: CASSSGTGGGVFLATGELFF
cdr3_nt: TGTGCCAGCAGCTCCGGCACAGGGGGCGGTGTTTTTCTGGCCACCGGGGAGCTGTTTTTT

v_call: TRBV6-2/TRBV6-3
j_call: TRBJ2-1
clone_size: .
d_call: TRBD1
cdr3_aa: CASTSSRGQGVGFPGRNEQFF
cdr3_nt: TGTGCCAGCACCTCAAGCCGGGGACAGGGGGTGGGGTTTCCTGGTCGAAATGAGCAGTTCTTC

v_call: TRBV27
j_call: TRBJ2-5
clone_size: .
d_call: .
cdr3_aa: CASSFGVRSQETQYF
cdr3_nt: TGTGCCAGCAGTTTTGGGGTGAGGTCCCAAGAGACCCAGTACTTC

v_call: TRBV11-1
j_call: TRBJ2-1
clone_size: few
d_call: TRBD2
cdr3_aa: CASSYRLAGVNEQFF
cdr3_nt: TGTGCCAGCAGCTATAGACTAGCGGGAGTCAATGAGCAGTTCTTC

v_call: TRBV12-3/TRBV12-4
j_call: TRBJ2-7
clone_size: .
d_call: TRBD2
cdr3_aa: CASSPSSGEYEQYF
cdr3_nt: TGTGCCAGTTCCCCTTCGAGCGGGGAATACGAGCAGTACTTC

v_call: TRBV27
j_call: TRBJ1-1
clone_size: .
d_call: TRBD1
cdr3_aa: CASSSGQVMNTEAFF
cdr3_nt: TGTGCCAGCAGTTCTGGACAGGTCATGAACACTGAAGCTTTCTTT

v_call: TRBV11-3
j_call: TRBJ1-5
clone_size: few
d_call: .
cdr3_aa: CAGGGRNQPQHF
cdr3_nt: TGTGCCGGGGGGGGGCGAAATCAGCCCCAGCATTTT

v_call: TRBV5-1
j_call: TRBJ2-5
clone_size: few
d_call: .
cdr3_aa: CASSLGAGTDDQYF
cdr3_nt: TGCGCCAGCAGCTTGGGGGCTGGCACGGATGACCAGTACTTC

v_call: TRBV3-1
j_call: TRBJ2-1
clone_size: .
d_call: .
cdr3_aa: CASRNGATGGAGAEQFF
cdr3_nt: TGTGCCAGCAGAAACGGGGCTACAGGGGGGGCGGGGGCTGAGCAGTTCTTC

v_call: TRBV5-6
j_call: TRBJ1-1
clone_size: .
d_call: .
cdr3_aa: CASSALGQGYTEAFF
cdr3_nt: TGTGCCAGCAGCGCCCTGGGTCAGGGCTACACTGAAGCTTTCTTT

v_call: TRBV27
j_call: TRBJ2-2
clone_size: few
d_call: .
cdr3_aa: CASTDPPVNTGELFF
cdr3_nt: TGTGCCAGCACCGACCCCCCAGTGAACACCGGGGAGCTGTTTTTT

v_call: TRBV12-3/TRBV12-4
j_call: TRBJ2-7
clone_size: many
d_call: TRBD2
cdr3_aa: CASSLAPGRVGEQYF
cdr3_nt: TGTGCCAGCAGTTTAGCCCCCGGGAGGGTGGGAGAGCAGTACTTC

v_call: TRBV30
j_call: TRBJ2-4
clone_size: .
d_call: TRBD2
cdr3_aa: CAWGTSGRAKNIQYF
cdr3_nt: TGTGCCTGGGGGACTAGCGGGCGAGCCAAAAACATTCAGTACTTC

v_call: TRBV27
j_call: TRBJ2-1
clone_size: .
d_call: .
cdr3_aa: CASSLRRTGFDNEQFF
cdr3_nt: TGTGCCAGCAGTTTACGCAGAACAGGGTTCGACAATGAGCAGTTCTTC

v_call: TRBV7-2
j_call: TRBJ2-5
clone_size: many
d_call: TRBD2
cdr3_aa: CASSKGGGSQETQYF
cdr3_nt: TGTGCCAGCAGCAAGGGAGGCGGGAGCCAAGAGACCCAGTACTTC

v_call: TRBV28
j_call: TRBJ1-6
clone_size: .
d_call: .
cdr3_aa: CASSPGTKNSPLHF
cdr3_nt: TGTGCCAGCAGTCCCGGGACTAAGAATTCACCCCTCCACTTT

v_call: TRBV28
j_call: TRBJ1-1
clone_size: .
d_call: TRBD1
cdr3_aa: CASSPGQGRGSTEAFF
cdr3_nt: TGTGCCAGCAGTCCCGGACAGGGGAGGGGGTCCACTGAAGCTTTCTTT

v_call: TRBV2
j_call: TRBJ2-3
clone_size: few
d_call: TRBD2
cdr3_aa: CASSVASGRAADTQYF
cdr3_nt: TGTGCCAGCAGTGTGGCTAGCGGGAGGGCTGCAGATACGCAGTATTTT

v_call: TRBV30
j_call: TRBJ1-2
clone_size: .
d_call: .
cdr3_aa: CAESQVNYGYTF
cdr3_nt: TGTGCCGAAAGTCAAGTAAACTATGGCTACACCTTC

v_call: TRBV7-9
j_call: TRBJ2-7
clone_size: few
d_call: TRBD2
cdr3_aa: CASSLGLAGALTYEQYF
cdr3_nt: TGTGCCAGCAGCTTGGGTCTAGCGGGGGCTCTTACCTACGAGCAGTACTTC

v_call: TRBV10-3
j_call: TRBJ2-1
clone_size: .
d_call: TRBD2
cdr3_aa: CAIRPTSENEQFF
cdr3_nt: TGTGCCATCAGACCGACTAGCGAGAATGAGCAGTTCTTC

v_call: TRBV28
j_call: TRBJ1-6
clone_size: .
d_call: .
cdr3_aa: CASSSGSMRRTPLHF
cdr3_nt: TGTGCCAGCAGTTCCGGGAGTATGCGACGGACACCCCTCCACTTT

v_call: TRBV29-1
j_call: TRBJ1-2
clone_size: .
d_call: TRBD1
cdr3_aa: CSVERDSYGYTF
cdr3_nt: TGCAGCGTTGAACGGGACAGCTATGGCTACACCTTC

v_call: TRBV6-5
j_call: TRBJ2-1
clone_size: .
d_call: .
cdr3_aa: CASCNPRGINEQFF
cdr3_nt: TGTGCCAGCTGTAACCCCAGGGGTATCAATGAGCAGTTCTTC

v_call: TRBV5-1
j_call: TRBJ2-2
clone_size: many
d_call: .
cdr3_aa: CASSIDSGTGELFF
cdr3_nt: TGCGCCAGCAGCATCGATTCGGGCACCGGGGAGCTGTTTTTT

v_call: TRBV29-1
j_call: TRBJ1-2
clone_size: .
d_call: .
cdr3_aa: CSVHGAIPYGYTF
cdr3_nt: TGCAGCGTTCACGGGGCCATCCCCTATGGCTACACCTTC

v_call: TRBV7-9
j_call: TRBJ1-6
clone_size: few
d_call: TRBD1
cdr3_aa: CASSRDSFNSPLHF
cdr3_nt: TGTGCCAGCAGCCGGGACAGCTTTAATTCACCCCTCCACTTT

v_call: TRBV6-1
j_call: TRBJ1-1
clone_size: few
d_call: .
cdr3_aa: CASRPEGKAAMNTEAFF
cdr3_nt: TGTGCCAGCCGACCCGAGGGGAAGGCAGCAATGAACACTGAAGCTTTCTTT

v_call: TRBV20-1
j_call: TRBJ1-5
clone_size: few
d_call: .
cdr3_aa: CSASWGVRPQHF
cdr3_nt: TGCAGTGCTAGTTGGGGTGTTAGGCCCCAGCATTTT

v_call: TRBV28
j_call: TRBJ2-5
clone_size: few
d_call: .
cdr3_aa: CASSAIAVQETQYF
cdr3_nt: TGTGCCAGCAGTGCCATAGCGGTTCAAGAGACCCAGTACTTC

v_call: TRBV3-1
j_call: TRBJ2-1
clone_size: few
d_call: .
cdr3_aa: CASSRRESLPFF
cdr3_nt: TGTGCCAGCAGCCGACGGGAATCCTTACCGTTCTTC

v_call: TRBV7-9
j_call: TRBJ2-1
clone_size: many
d_call: .
cdr3_aa: CASSLMYNEQFF
cdr3_nt: TGTGCCAGCAGCTTAATGTACAATGAGCAGTTCTTC

v_call: TRBV4-2
j_call: TRBJ2-5
clone_size: many
d_call: TRBD2
cdr3_aa: CASSQNYGLAGGGRETQYF
cdr3_nt: TGTGCCAGCAGCCAAAATTACGGACTAGCGGGAGGGGGCAGGGAGACCCAGTACTTC

v_call: TRBV7-9
j_call: TRBJ1-4
clone_size: .
d_call: .
cdr3_aa: CASSLAWGEKLFF
cdr3_nt: TGTGCCAGCAGCTTAGCTTGGGGTGAAAAACTGTTTTTT

v_call: TRBV25-1
j_call: TRBJ2-2
clone_size: .
d_call: .
cdr3_aa: CASSRSGLSTGELFF
cdr3_nt: TGTGCCAGCAGTCGATCGGGCCTTAGCACCGGGGAGCTGTTTTTT

v_call: TRBV20-1
j_call: TRBJ1-1
clone_size: .
d_call: TRBD1
cdr3_aa: CSARTGGTPNGGEAFF
cdr3_nt: TGCAGTGCAAGGACAGGGGGCACCCCAAATGGTGGTGAAGCTTTCTTT

v_call: TRBV7-2
j_call: TRBJ1-6
clone_size: .
d_call: TRBD1
cdr3_aa: CASSQGGQNYSPLHF
cdr3_nt: TGTGCCAGCAGCCAGGGGGGACAGAACTATTCACCCCTCCACTTT